The 27 T cell receptor beta chains below all came from one sample that was sequenced in a study of blood T cell repertoires in COVID-19. Assay: immunoSEQ multiplex PCR; the TCRdb copy retains only in-frame clones and omits some. The repertoire has around 140,000 clones, 75% to 85% of them found once; the top ten carry roughly 10%. The specimen sequenced was peripheral blood. These receptors were taken from a man aged 55 to 70 with active or convalescent COVID-19.

This clone showed up just a few times. The V gene is TRBV14, the J gene TRBJ1-6; no clear D. Germline loops: CDR1 SGHDN, CDR2 FVKESK. This CDR3 comprises 16 residues. The ends were cut back, 6 bases at V and 1 base at J, with 13 bases in the middle. The CDR3 region is CASSVLRVSYNSPLHF. CDR3 bases: TGTGCCAGCAGTGTCTTACGGGTTTCCTATAATTCACCCCTCCACTTT.

The chain recombines TRBV19 with TRBJ1-3, with D perhaps matching TRBD1 (5 bases). Trimming removed 5 bases at V and 4 bases at J, with 18 bases between. Germline CDR1 reads LNHDA; CDR2 reads SQIVND (reference sequence). The CDR3 has 16 amino acids. As DNA, the CDR3 is TGTGCCAGTAGTGACCCTCGGGGGAGCCGAGGAAACACCATATATTTT. Its protein product is CASSDPRGSRGNTIYF.

This clone has more than one count but fewer than ten. V gene TRBV5-5 combines with J gene TRBJ1-2, with a weak D call TRBD1 (5 bases). The germline V gene has CDR1 SGHKS and CDR2 YYEKEE (reference sequence). The CDR3 consists of 14 residues. Deletions cut 0 bases from V and 6 bases from J, with 12 bases between. CDR3 DNA: TGTGCCAGCAGCTTGGACATTTGGGGGGATGGCTACACCTTC. This sequence encodes CASSLDIWGDGYTF. Drawing the rest from reference TRBV5-5 and TRBJ1-2, the complete variable domain is DAGVTQSPTHLIKTRGQQVTLRCSPISGHKSVSWYQQVLGQGPQFIFQYYEKEERGRGNFPDRFSARQFPNYSSELNVNALLLGDSALYLCASSLDIWGDGYTFGSGTRLTVV.

The CDR3 loop is CASKTGTEKFKSTEAFF. The CDR3 bases are TGTGCCAGCAAAACCGGGACAGAAAAATTTAAATCCACTGAAGCTTTCTTT. The chain links TRBV2 to TRBJ1-1, with 7 bases matching TRBD1. Germline V gene lookup returns CDR1 SNHLY and CDR2 FYNNEI. The V segment lost 7 bases and the J segment 4 bases; nucleotides outside the gene matches: 18. This CDR3 is 17 amino acids long.

This chain uses TRBV25-1 with TRBJ1-4, with D unresolved. The CDR3 is 15 amino acids. Trimming stripped 1 base from V and 8 bases from J, with 14 bases between. In germline, CDR1 is MGHDK, CDR2 SYGVNS. CDR3 in DNA: TGTGCCAGCAGTGAATTGGACCGCCCGGGGGAAAAACTGTTTTTT. This codes for CASSELDRPGEKLFF.

The table lists this clone with a few counts. This sequence joins TRBV30 and TRBJ2-3; 12 positions agree with TRBD2. There are 14 residues in the CDR3. Germline V gene data show CDR1 as GTSNPN and CDR2 as SVGIG (reference sequence). J gave up 7 bases and V 4 bases, and 6 bases lay outside the gene matches. This chain's CDR3 is CAWNLAGGPNTQYF. CDR3 nucleotides: TGTGCCTGGAATCTAGCGGGAGGGCCTAATACGCAGTATTTT.

The chain links TRBV18 to TRBJ2-1; 10 nucleotides line up with TRBD2. The germline V gene encodes CDR1 KGHSH and CDR2 LQKENI. Trimming removed 7 bases from V and 2 bases from J; junction bases left unmatched: 5. This CDR3 is 15 amino acids long. DNA for the CDR3: TGTGCCAGCTTAACCACTAGCGGGGCCTACAATGAGCAGTTCTTC. Translated, it gives CASLTTSGAYNEQFF.

A single count supports this clone. V and J are TRBV6-2 or TRBV6-3 and TRBJ1-1, with D uncertain. CDR3 length: 13 residues. The germline gives CDR1 MNHEY, CDR2 SVGEGT. Trimming left V 2 bases short and J 1 base short, with 5 bases between. Here the CDR3 DNA reads TGTGCCAGCAGTTACCTCGGGAACACTGAAGCTTTCTTT. Translation gives CASSYLGNTEAFF.

The rearrangement joins TRBV6-2 or TRBV6-3 to TRBJ1-5; D gene uncertain. V was clipped by 2 bases and J by 0 bases, with 11 bases between them. This CDR3 is built from 16 residues. Per germline, CDR1 MNHEY and CDR2 SVGEGT. The CDR3 nucleotides read TGTGCCAGCAGTTACGGGAGGTTTTATAGCAATCAGCCCCAGCATTTT. Protein: CASSYGRFYSNQPQHF.

The V gene is TRBV4-1, the J gene TRBJ1-3; 10 bases fit TRBD1. This CDR3 region has 19 residues. The germline CDR1 and CDR2 sequences are MGHRA and YSYEKL. The V segment lost 0 bases and the J segment 2 bases; nucleotides outside the gene matches: 10. The CDR3 bases are TGCGCCAGCAGCCAAGATCCTAGACAGGGGGCTATCGCTGGAAACACCATATATTTT. This codes for CASSQDPRQGAIAGNTIYF.

V is TRBV4-1 and J is TRBJ2-5; possible D gene TRBD1, 5 bases. The germline V gene has CDR1 MGHRA and CDR2 YSYEKL. This CDR3 comprises 14 residues. Trimming cost V 2 bases and J 4 bases, with 11 bases left between them. The CDR3 here is CASSQFSGLETQYF. For the CDR3, the DNA is TGCGCCAGCAGCCAATTTTCAGGGCTAGAGACCCAGTACTTC.

This chain links TRBV7-2 with TRBJ2-1; D is possibly TRBD1 (8 bases). Trimming took 4 bases from V and 4 from J, leaving 14 bases between them. Per germline, CDR1 SGHTA and CDR2 FQGNSA. This CDR3 comprises 15 residues. CDR3 DNA sequence: TGTGCCAGCAGCTCTACAGGGGGGGGATACAATGAGCAGTTCTTC. Translated: CASSSTGGGYNEQFF.

The CDR3 DNA follows: TGTGCCAGTAGGGCAAACCCCGGGACACAATCTTTTTATAGCAATCAGCCCCAGCATTTT. Its protein is CASRANPGTQSFYSNQPQHF. This chain connects TRBV19 to TRBJ1-5; weak D call: TRBD1 (6 bases). Trimming shortened V by 6 bases and J by 0 bases, and 27 bases separated the two germline ends. The CDR3 has 20 residues. The V gene's germline CDR1 is LNHDA and CDR2 SQIVND (reference sequence).

This chain's CDR3 is CASSVAGEYEQYV. The CDR3 coding sequence is TGCGCCAGCAGTGTCGCGGGAGAGTACGAGCAGTACGTC. The chain carries TRBV10-2 and TRBJ2-7, with 7 nucleotides matching TRBD2. The germline V gene has CDR1 WSHSY and CDR2 SAAADI. CDR3 length: 13 residues. Trimming took 4 bases from V and 4 from J; bases not matched to a gene: 4.

V is TRBV24-1 and J is TRBJ2-1; D might be TRBD1 (5 bases). V gave up 4 bases and J gave up 8 bases, with 17 bases separating them. Germline CDR1 and CDR2: KGHDR and SFDVKD. This CDR3 has 15 amino acids. The CDR3 DNA sequence: TGTGCCACCAGTGACAACCGAAACAGGCGAGATGAGCAGTTCTTC. This gives the protein CATSDNRNRRDEQFF.

The chain couples TRBV7-2 to TRBJ1-2; 7 nucleotides match TRBD1. The germline V gene has CDR1 SGHTA and CDR2 FQGNSA. V dropped 6 bases and J dropped 4; count of bases not matched to a gene: 8. The CDR3 runs to 14 residues. This CDR3 reads CASRWDSGGYGYTF. DNA for the CDR3: TGTGCCAGCAGGTGGGACTCAGGGGGCTATGGCTACACCTTC. Complete variable domain (other parts from reference TRBV7-2 and TRBJ1-2): GAGVSQSPSNKVTEKGKDVELRCDPISGHTALYWYRQSLGQGLEFLIYFQGNSAPDKSGLPSDRFSAERTGGSVSTLTIQRTQQEDSAVYLCASRWDSGGYGYTFGSGTRLTVV.

This sequence joins TRBV11-2 and TRBJ2-4, with 7 bases fitting TRBD1. The CDR3 runs 15 residues. The trim removed 5 bases at V and 6 bases at J, leaving 10 bases unmatched. Germline V gene lookup returns CDR1 SGHAT and CDR2 FQNNGV. CDR3 region: CASSPRTGPGNIQYF. The CDR3 DNA follows: TGTGCCAGCAGCCCTCGGACAGGCCCCGGAAACATTCAGTACTTC.

The V gene is TRBV7-8, the J gene TRBJ2-4; possibly TRBD1 for D (6 bases). Germline V gene sequence: CDR1 SGHVS, CDR2 FQNEAQ. Deletions cut 1 base from V and 1 base from J, with 23 bases between. The CDR3 is made up of 20 amino acids. The CDR3 DNA is TGTGCCAGCAGCTTAGGGTCGGCAGGGGATATAATGTGGGCCAAAAACATTCAGTACTTC. It encodes CASSLGSAGDIMWAKNIQYF.

This clone was detected once. The chain employs TRBV6-2 or TRBV6-3 and TRBJ2-2, with 7 positions matching TRBD1. CDR1 MNHEY and CDR2 SVGEGT come from the germline V gene. The CDR3 consists of 17 residues. Trimming took 2 bases from V and 3 from J; bases not matched to a gene: 9. CDR3 coding DNA: TGTGCCAGCAGTTACCCCGGGACAGCCATTCACACCGGGGAGCTGTTTTTT. Translating it yields CASSYPGTAIHTGELFF.

This clone has only one observation. J is TRBJ2-5 and V is TRBV11-3, with D unclear. The CDR3 extends over 11 amino acids. Germline CDR1 is SGHNT and CDR2 is YENEEA. V lost 5 bases, J lost 3 bases, and 4 bases lay in between. DNA of the CDR3: TGTGCCAGCAGCATTAAAGAGACCCAGTACTTC. It is translated as CASSIKETQYF.

The rearrangement uses TRBV7-2 and TRBJ1-2; D perhaps matches TRBD1 (5 bases). CDR1 SGHTA and CDR2 FQGNSA come from the germline V gene. The CDR3 runs to 13 residues. Trimming took 8 bases from V and 0 from J, leaving 10 bases between them. CDR3 DNA sequence: TGTGCCAGCGCCCGGGGGACTAACTATGGCTACACCTTC. Translated, it gives CASARGTNYGYTF.

The rearrangement joins TRBV19 to TRBJ1-2, with no clear D. Germline V gene sequence: CDR1 LNHDA, CDR2 SQIVND (reference sequence). The CDR3 is made up of 10 amino acids. With 4 bases removed from V and 14 bases from J, the gap between germline ends came to 11 bases. The DNA for the CDR3 is TGTGCCAGTAGTAAGGAGCTCCTGACCTTC. This encodes CASSKELLTF.

The gene calls are TRBV4-1 and TRBJ1-1, with D tentatively TRBD1 (5 bases). V dropped 0 bases and J dropped 4 bases, with 15 bases sitting between them. CDR1 and CDR2 from the germline V gene are MGHRA and YSYEKL. This CDR3 has 16 residues. CDR3 sequence: CASSQDLHLRGTEAFF. CDR3 coding DNA: TGCGCCAGCAGCCAAGATCTTCATCTTAGGGGCACTGAAGCTTTCTTT.

CDR3 coding DNA: TGCGCCAGCAGCCAAGATCAGTGGCAGACTTCAACAGATACGCAGTATTTT. Encoded protein: CASSQDQWQTSTDTQYF. V is TRBV4-1 and J is TRBJ2-3; D remains unclear. The length of the CDR3 is 17 residues. Germline CDR1 and CDR2: MGHRA and YSYEKL. The V end was cut by 0 bases, the J end by 3 bases, with 16 bases between.

The CDR3 region has the DNA TGTGCCAGCAGCCGCACAGATAACTATGGCTACACCTTC. Translated, it gives CASSRTDNYGYTF. J is TRBJ1-2 and V is TRBV3-1 (or the pseudogene TRBV3-2); the D is unclear. The V end lost 4 bases, the J end lost 1 base, and 7 bases lay between the germline ends. Germline lookup yields CDR1 LGHDT and CDR2 YNNKEL (reference sequence). This CDR3 is built from 13 residues.

J is TRBJ2-1 and V is TRBV9; 11 nucleotides agree with TRBD2. V lost 4 bases to trimming and J lost 3 bases; unmatched junction nucleotides: 9. Germline V gene lookup returns CDR1 SGDLS and CDR2 YYNGEE. This CDR3 has 17 amino acids. This CDR3 reads CASSIRTGTSGYNEQFF. CDR3 nucleotides: TGTGCCAGCAGCATCAGAACCGGGACTAGCGGCTACAATGAGCAGTTCTTC.

The count of this clone is one. The chain recombines TRBV6-5 with TRBJ2-7, with a possible D match to TRBD2 (5 bases). Germline values: CDR1 MNHEY, CDR2 SVGAGI. Trimming took off 7 bases at V and 2 bases at J, with 18 bases between the two ends. The CDR3 sequence is 15 residues long. CDR3 DNA sequence: TGTGCCAGCATAAGTGGTGGAGGTAGAACCTACGAGCAGTACTTC. This translates into CASISGGGRTYEQYF.